The 32 T cell receptor beta chains below all came from one sample that was sequenced in a study of monozygotic twins with inflammatory bowel disease. TCRdb derives one entry per CDR3 protein from the 5' RACE reads, leaving out DNA. This listing includes a few hundred thousand distinct CDR3 sequences. Sequencing was carried out using blood. These receptors all come from a human donor with ulcerative colitis or Crohn's disease, or a healthy co-twin of an affected twin (not recorded which).

The rearrangement links TRBV29-1 to TRBJ2-1; the D call of TRBD1 rests on TCRdb alone, since no DNA is present to check it. The CDR3 sequence is 14 residues long. Germline V gene lookup returns CDR1 SQVTM and CDR2 ANQGSEA. This CDR3 is CSVEVRERSDEQFF.

The chain uses TRBV7-2 and TRBJ2-1. CDR1 is SGHTA and CDR2 is FQGNSA in the germline V gene. The CDR3 spans 15 residues. Here the CDR3 reads CASSLGRPLDNEQFF.

V and J are TRBV20-1 and TRBJ1-1; TCRdb's D call of TRBD1 is untestable without DNA. In germline, CDR1 is DFQATT, CDR2 SNEGSKA (reference sequence). This CDR3 region has 16 residues. CDR3 amino acids: CSARDQLQGLNTEAFF.

The chain recombines TRBV3-1 with TRBJ1-1. The V gene's germline CDR1 is LGHDT and CDR2 YNNKEL (reference sequence). The CDR3 covers 15 residues. CDR3 sequence reads: CASSSVGKSDTEAFF.

The V and J genes are TRBV27 and TRBJ2-1; TCRdb returns TRBD1, unconfirmable since there is no DNA. Per the germline V gene, CDR1 is MNHEY and CDR2 is SMNVEV (reference sequence). This CDR3 contains 15 residues. This CDR3 reads CASSLALARGNEQFF.

The chain combines TRBV18 with TRBJ1-5. The CDR3 length is 14 residues. The germline CDR1 and CDR2 sequences are KGHSH and LQKENI. CDR3: CASSPPDIYQPQHF. Drawing the rest from reference TRBV18 and TRBJ1-5, the complete variable domain is NAGVMQNPRHLVRRRGQEARLRCSPMKGHSHVYWYRQLPEEGLKFMVYLQKENIIDESGMPKERFSAEFPKEGPSILRIQQVVRGDSAAYFCASSPPDIYQPQHFGDGTRLSIL.

CDR3 amino acids: CASSVQWSEAFF. The chain uses TRBV7-9 and TRBJ1-1. Germline V gene data show CDR1 as SEHNR and CDR2 as FQNEAQ (reference sequence). The CDR3 is made up of 12 amino acids.

The J gene is TRBJ1-4, the V gene TRBV25-1; TCRdb outputs TRBD1, but without DNA this stays unchecked. Germline CDR1 is MGHDK and CDR2 is SYGVNS. The length of the CDR3 is 15 residues. Here the CDR3 reads CASSAARGPGEKLFF.

The chain carries TRBV20-1 and TRBJ1-2; TCRdb gives TRBD1 as the D gene, but with no DNA this cannot be confirmed. The CDR3 length is 11 residues. CDR1 and CDR2 (germline): DFQATT, SNEGSKA (reference sequence). CDR3 sequence: CSATQGHGYTF.

CDR3 amino acids: CASSRSGTSGYEQYF. This chain connects TRBV5-5 to TRBJ2-7; there is no DNA to check the TCRdb D call of TRBD2. CDR3 size: 15 residues. The germline V gene encodes CDR1 SGHKS and CDR2 YYEKEE (reference sequence).

The V and J genes are TRBV18 and TRBJ1-4. CDR1 KGHSH and CDR2 LQKENI come from the germline V gene. The CDR3 runs 13 residues. The CDR3 protein is CASSPIQNEKLFF.

This sequence joins TRBV10-3 and TRBJ1-4. Germline V gene data show CDR1 as ENHRY and CDR2 as SYGVKD. CDR3 size: 13 residues. CDR3 amino acids: CAISESTNEKLFF.

The chain joins TRBV30 to TRBJ1-1. The CDR3 runs to 12 residues. Germline V lookup: CDR1 GTSNPN, CDR2 SVGIG (reference sequence). The CDR3 is CAWSVRNTEAFF.

The V gene is TRBV5-1, the J gene TRBJ1-4; TCRdb designates TRBD1, a call that cannot be tested without DNA. The CDR3 runs to 15 residues. CDR1 SGHRS and CDR2 YFSETQ come from the germline V gene. CDR3 sequence reads: CASSSSPGGSEKLFF.

The rearrangement joins TRBV29-1 to TRBJ2-3; TCRdb's D gene call, TRBD1, goes unchecked for lack of DNA. The CDR3 totals 12 residues. Germline V gives CDR1 SQVTM, CDR2 ANQGSEA. CDR3 loop: CSVVSRGDTQYF.

This chain connects TRBV7-2 to TRBJ1-4; there is no DNA to check the TCRdb D call of TRBD1. The CDR3 totals 13 residues. Germline V gene lookup returns CDR1 SGHTA and CDR2 FQGNSA. The CDR3 spells CASSRDRGEKLFF. The entire variable domain, with the rest obtained from reference TRBV7-2 and TRBJ1-4, is as follows: GAGVSQSPSNKVTEKGKDVELRCDPISGHTALYWYRQSLGQGLEFLIYFQGNSAPDKSGLPSDRFSAERTGGSVSTLTIQRTQQEDSAVYLCASSRDRGEKLFFGSGTQLSVL.

The chain carries TRBV29-1 and TRBJ2-3; TCRdb picks TRBD1, but there is no DNA to check that call. CDR3 length: 12 amino acids. CDR1 SQVTM and CDR2 ANQGSEA come from the germline V gene. CDR3 sequence reads: CSVPRRGDTQYF.

This chain links TRBV10-3 with TRBJ2-7; without DNA, the TCRdb call of TRBD2 cannot be checked. CDR1 is ENHRY, CDR2 SYGVKD, per germline. This CDR3 contains 13 residues. CDR3 loop: CAISLAGESEQYF.

CDR3 residues: CAISPRTTDTQYF. The gene calls are TRBV10-3 and TRBJ2-3; no DNA is available, so the TRBD1 call from TCRdb remains unchecked. This CDR3 has 13 amino acids. CDR1 and CDR2 (germline): ENHRY, SYGVKD.

The chain combines TRBV12-3 or TRBV12-4 with TRBJ1-5; TCRdb's assignment of TRBD1 cannot be checked, as there is no DNA. The CDR3 consists of 16 residues. CDR3 sequence: CASRLGTGAGNQPQHF.

This chain connects TRBV3-1 to TRBJ1-1; the D call from TCRdb, TRBD1, cannot be confirmed without DNA. CDR3 size: 13 residues. Germline loops: CDR1 LGHDT, CDR2 YNNKEL (reference sequence). This CDR3 is CASSQASRPQAFF.

J is TRBJ1-4 and V is TRBV11-3. CDR1 is SGHNT, CDR2 YENEEA, per germline. The CDR3 loop spans 18 amino acids. CDR3 sequence: CASSLSFGSERANEKLFF.

V gene TRBV29-1 combines with J gene TRBJ2-3. CDR3 length equals 14 residues. Germline assignment: CDR1 SQVTM and CDR2 ANQGSEA. The CDR3 spells CSVEPATSTDTQYF.

This chain links TRBV5-8 with TRBJ2-2; TCRdb returns TRBD2, unconfirmable since there is no DNA. The germline CDR1 and CDR2 sequences are SGHTS and YDEGEE. The CDR3 consists of 12 residues. CDR3: CASRWGGGELFF.

V and J are TRBV10-3 and TRBJ1-5; TCRdb gives TRBD1 as the D gene, but with no DNA this cannot be confirmed. Germline V gene sequence: CDR1 ENHRY, CDR2 SYGVKD. This CDR3 is 15 amino acids long. CDR3: CAISVGTLPNQPQHF.

V usage is TRBV28 and J usage is TRBJ2-7; the D call of TRBD2 rests on TCRdb alone, since no DNA is present to check it. CDR1 and CDR2 (germline): MDHEN, SYDVKM. The CDR3 runs to 14 residues. The CDR3: CASSFSGRSYEQYF.

The chain carries TRBV5-1 and TRBJ2-2; the D call from TCRdb, TRBD1, cannot be confirmed without DNA. The CDR3 consists of 16 residues. Per the germline V gene, CDR1 is SGHRS and CDR2 is YFSETQ. The CDR3 region is CASSTRNSGLTGELFF.

V gene TRBV4-1 combines with J gene TRBJ2-7; TCRdb lists TRBD1, though no DNA is available to test this call. This CDR3 contains 16 residues. Looked up from germline, CDR1 is MGHRA and CDR2 is YSYEKL. The CDR3 protein is CASSQEQATQRGEQYF.

The chain employs TRBV6-1 and TRBJ1-5; without DNA, the TCRdb call of TRBD1 cannot be checked. CDR3 length equals 14 residues. Germline V gene data show CDR1 as MNHNS and CDR2 as SASEGT. The chain's CDR3 is CAGRTGSSNQPQHF.

The chain joins TRBV20-1 to TRBJ1-1; TCRdb gives TRBD1 as the D gene, but with no DNA this cannot be confirmed. CDR1 and CDR2 (germline): DFQATT, SNEGSKA (reference sequence). This CDR3 is 12 amino acids long. CDR3 sequence reads: CSATSWGPEAFF.

The V call is TRBV7-2, the J call TRBJ1-5; the TCRdb call, TRBD1, lacks DNA for checking. CDR3 length: 15 amino acids. Germline assignment: CDR1 SGHTA and CDR2 FQGNSA. CDR3: CASSLEGGSWQPQHF.

The rearrangement links TRBV25-1 to TRBJ2-3; without DNA, the TCRdb call of TRBD1 cannot be checked. This CDR3 comprises 16 residues. Germline CDR1 and CDR2: MGHDK and SYGVNS. The CDR3: CASSESPGLAKDTQYF.